This TCR beta chain was found in a study of cytomegalovirus exposure and HLA in healthy donors. It was healthy bone marrow donors who served as donors. The CDR3 has 14 residues. Germline CDR1 reads SGHRS; CDR2 reads YFSETQ. The V and J ends lost 0 bases and 6 bases respectively, with 12 bases between them. Primers: 60 Vbeta forward and 13 Jbeta reverse. Sequencing used immunoSEQ multiplex PCR; TCRdb keeps in-frame clones, though not all of them. This sample's table has roughly 100,000 clones. The J gene is TRBJ1-2, the V gene TRBV5-1; possibly TRBD1 for D (5 bases). This clonotype was sampled from a woman aged 25 to 45 in good health and CMV-seronegative. Source material: PBMCs. The DNA of the CDR3 is TGCGCCAGCAGCTTGGAAGTCCGGGGGGATGGCTACACCTTC. This codes for CASSLEVRGDGYTF.